This entry lists 27 T cell receptor beta chains sequenced from one sample in a study of CD8 T cells in Susac syndrome. Roughly 0.45 to 1 ug RNA was reverse transcribed with random hexamers. TCRdb fed the immunoSEQ multiplex PCR reads into MiXCR, producing one record per CDR3 protein. This sample yields a few hundred thousand distinct CDR3 sequences, of which over 90% are seen a single time; 0.082% belongs to the top ten. The sample comprised CD4+ T cells from PBMCs. These receptors were collected from a human donor with multiple sclerosis.

The sample holds a few counts of this clonotype. J is TRBJ2-7 and V is TRBV5-6; D assignment may be TRBD1 or TRBD2 (5 bases each). Germline V CDR1 and CDR2: SGHDT, YYEEEE. V was trimmed by 2 bases and J by 6 bases, leaving 12 bases between them. This CDR3 spans 13 amino acids. This CDR3 is CASSLLRDGEQYF. The CDR3 DNA reads TGTGCCAGCAGCTTATTACGGGACGGCGAGCAGTACTTC.

This chain connects TRBV30 to TRBJ1-1; the match to TRBD1 covers 7 bases. Trimming removed 3 bases from V and 4 bases from J; junction bases left unmatched: 11. The CDR3 loop spans 15 amino acids. CDR1 is GTSNPN, CDR2 SVGIG, per germline (reference sequence). In DNA, the CDR3 is TGTGCCTGGAGCGAACACCGGGCAGGGGGCACTGAAGCTTTCTTT. Its translation: CAWSEHRAGGTEAFF.

The chain couples TRBV2 to TRBJ1-5; D is ambiguous. The V end was cut by 6 bases, the J end by 0 bases, with 9 bases between. This CDR3 comprises 14 residues. Germline-derived CDR1 and CDR2 are SNHLY and FYNNEI. The CDR3 DNA reads as TGTGCCAGCAGGATGGGCCATAGCAATCAGCCCCAGCATTTT. Amino acids: CASRMGHSNQPQHF.

The chain couples TRBV3-1 to TRBJ2-7, with TRBD1 matching over 8 bases. The germline gives CDR1 LGHDT, CDR2 YNNKEL (reference sequence). The CDR3 length is 15 residues. V dropped 5 bases and J dropped 3; count of bases not matched to a gene: 9. CDR3 nucleotide sequence: TGTGCCAGCAGCTACCTTGGGACAGGTCTCTACGAGCAGTACTTC. Its translation: CASSYLGTGLYEQYF.

This chain links TRBV30 with TRBJ1-1; no definite D call. CDR3 length: 13 amino acids. V was shortened by 1 base and J by 1 base, with 7 bases between the two germline ends. Germline CDR1 reads GTSNPN; CDR2 reads SVGIG (reference sequence). This chain's CDR3 is CAWSGHPNTEAFF. CDR3 sequence (DNA): TGTGCCTGGAGTGGACACCCGAACACTGAAGCTTTCTTT.

This chain joins TRBV20-1 and TRBJ1-6; no reliable D call. The CDR3 loop spans 15 amino acids. CDR1 DFQATT and CDR2 SNEGSKA come from the germline V gene (reference sequence). V was trimmed by 1 base and J by 0 bases, leaving 7 bases between them. The CDR3 DNA reads as TGCAGTGCTAGAGCGGGTAGCTCCTATAATTCACCCCTCCACTTT. Translating gives CSARAGSSYNSPLHF.

This chain connects TRBV20-1 to TRBJ2-4, with D tentatively TRBD2 (5 bases). The V and J ends lost 5 bases and 10 bases respectively, with 12 bases between them. The CDR3 has 11 amino acids. Germline CDR1 and CDR2: DFQATT and SNEGSKA (reference sequence). CDR3 protein: CSAAVGRIQYF. As DNA, the CDR3 is TGCAGTGCTGCGGTGGGGAGAATTCAGTACTTC.

The CDR3 loop is CSVKRDRDSGEQYF. The CDR3 nucleotides read TGCAGCGTTAAACGGGACAGGGATTCAGGCGAGCAGTACTTC. The chain combines TRBV29-1 with TRBJ2-7; 9 positions match TRBD1. The CDR3 is 14 amino acids. Germline CDR1 reads SQVTM; CDR2 reads ANQGSEA. With 5 bases clipped from V and 6 bases from J, the junction kept 11 bases outside the gene matches.

Written as DNA, the CDR3 is TGCAGCGTTGCCCGTCCGGCAGGGGGCCGGAGGAGAACTGAAGCTTTCTTT. Protein sequence: CSVARPAGGRRRTEAFF. The chain recombines TRBV29-1 with TRBJ1-1; 8 bases are a match to TRBD1. Germline loops: CDR1 SQVTM, CDR2 ANQGSEA. The V and J ends lost 4 bases and 5 bases, in that order; junction bases with no gene match: 18. The CDR3 covers 17 residues. The variable domain in full, with the rest retrieved from reference TRBV29-1 and TRBJ1-1, is SAVISQKPSRDICQRGTSLTIQCQVDSQVTMMFWYRQQPGQSLTLIATANQGSEATYESGFVIDKFPISRPNLTFSTLTVSNMSPEDSSIYLCSVARPAGGRRRTEAFFGQGTRLTVV.

The V and J genes are TRBV6-2 or TRBV6-3 and TRBJ2-7; tentatively, D is TRBD1 (5 bases). The CDR3 covers 13 residues. V was shortened by 5 bases and J by 4 bases, with 12 bases between the two germline ends. CDR1 is MNHEY and CDR2 is SVGEGT in the germline V gene. Here the CDR3 reads CASSGFQGYEQYV. The CDR3 DNA reads as TGTGCCAGCAGTGGATTCCAGGGATACGAGCAGTACGTC.

The rearrangement uses TRBV9 and TRBJ2-4; D possibly corresponds to TRBD2 (7 bases). The CDR3 covers 16 residues. Germline-derived CDR1 and CDR2 are SGDLS and YYNGEE. V lost 2 bases to trimming and J lost 2 bases, with 14 bases between them. Written as DNA, the CDR3 is TGTGCCAGCAGCGTCCAACAGGGAGGGACCAAAAACATTCAGTACTTC. Protein sequence: CASSVQQGGTKNIQYF.

CDR3 nucleotide sequence: TGCAGTGCTAGAGAAGCGGGGAGCACAGATACGCAGTATTTT. Translation: CSAREAGSTDTQYF. The chain has TRBV20-1 and TRBJ2-3, with 7 positions matching TRBD2. With V trimmed by 0 bases and J by 0 bases, 0 bases remained unmatched. There are 14 residues in the CDR3. The germline CDR1 and CDR2 sequences are DFQATT and SNEGSKA (reference sequence).

The chain joins TRBV20-1 to TRBJ2-7, with D unclear. Trimming left V 3 bases short and J 0 bases short, with 9 bases between. The CDR3 has 13 residues. Germline V gives CDR1 DFQATT, CDR2 SNEGSKA (reference sequence). CDR3 residues: CSASDLSSYEQYV. For the CDR3, the DNA is TGCAGTGCTAGTGACCTTAGCTCCTACGAGCAGTACGTC.

V gene TRBV3-1 combines with J gene TRBJ2-5, with D perhaps TRBD1 or TRBD2 (5 bases each). The V end was cut by 6 bases, the J end by 2 bases, with 10 bases between. The CDR3 runs to 13 residues. Germline V CDR1 and CDR2: LGHDT, YNNKEL (reference sequence). CDR3 DNA sequence: TGTGCCAGCAGTTTGGGGACGCAAGAGACCCAGTACTTC. It translates to CASSLGTQETQYF.

V and J are TRBV27 and TRBJ2-1, with TRBD2 matching 10 bases. V was clipped by 5 bases and J by 2 bases; unmatched bases: 9. The length of the CDR3 is 17 residues. Germline V gives CDR1 MNHEY, CDR2 SMNVEV (reference sequence). DNA of the CDR3: TGTGCCAGCAGTCAGCGGGGGGGGACCCGCGCCTACAATGAGCAGTTCTTC. As protein: CASSQRGGTRAYNEQFF.

V and J are TRBV15 and TRBJ2-7; TRBD2 matches 8 bases. The CDR3 spans 15 residues. Germline V lookup: CDR1 LNHNV, CDR2 YYDKDF (reference sequence). Losses at the gene ends were 3 bases for V and 0 bases for J; bases not matched to a gene: 4. Here the CDR3 reads CATSSIGTSSYEQYV. The CDR3 coding sequence is TGTGCCACCAGCAGTATAGGGACTAGCTCCTACGAGCAGTACGTC.

J is TRBJ1-1 and V is TRBV20-1; unclear D gene. CDR3 size: 11 residues. Germline CDR1 reads DFQATT; CDR2 reads SNEGSKA (reference sequence). Trimming left V 6 bases short and J 5 bases short, with 10 bases between. CDR3 nucleotide sequence: TGCAGTGCCCCCAGTGCTACTGAAGCTTTCTTT. It encodes CSAPSATEAFF.

V gene TRBV9 combines with J gene TRBJ1-1, with TRBD1 matching 7 bases. Germline V CDR1 and CDR2: SGDLS, YYNGEE. This CDR3 spans 14 amino acids. Trimming cost V 3 bases and J 5 bases; bases outside gene matches: 7. CDR3 loop: CASSARQGGTEAFF. The CDR3 DNA follows: TGTGCCAGCAGCGCCCGCCAGGGGGGAACTGAAGCTTTCTTT.

The rearrangement links TRBV6-5 to TRBJ2-7; D perhaps matches TRBD2 (6 bases). V shed 6 bases and J shed 6 bases, with 18 bases lying between them. Germline lookup yields CDR1 MNHEY and CDR2 SVGAGI. This CDR3 has 14 amino acids. The CDR3 nucleotides read TGTGCCAGCAGGCGGGACTCTTCCAAAAGCGAGCAGTACGTC. It codes for CASRRDSSKSEQYV.

This chain connects TRBV29-1 to TRBJ1-2; D is unclear. The length of the CDR3 is 13 residues. Deletions cut 1 base from V and 3 bases from J, with 9 bases between. Germline loops: CDR1 SQVTM, CDR2 ANQGSEA. CDR3 residues: CSVEGGVDYGYTF. The CDR3 nucleotides read TGCAGCGTTGAAGGGGGAGTGGACTATGGCTACACCTTC.

The gene calls are TRBV29-1 and TRBJ2-3, with 9 bases matching TRBD1. Germline V gene lookup returns CDR1 SQVTM and CDR2 ANQGSEA. The CDR3 length is 14 residues. The V segment lost 2 bases and the J segment 3 bases; nucleotides outside the gene matches: 3. The CDR3 is CSVEPGQGTDTQYF. CDR3 in DNA: TGCAGCGTTGAACCGGGACAGGGAACAGATACGCAGTATTTT.

The chain uses TRBV2 and TRBJ2-1, with D unresolved. The CDR3 has 10 residues. CDR1 is SNHLY and CDR2 is FYNNEI in the germline V gene. The CDR3 DNA is TGTGCAGCCCCGGGTCCCTCACGGTTCTTC. Its translation is CAAPGPSRFF.

The chain links TRBV29-1 to TRBJ1-1; no clear D. The CDR3 has 13 amino acids. Trimming took 4 bases from V and 1 from J, leaving 10 bases between them. The germline CDR1 and CDR2 sequences are SQVTM and ANQGSEA. The CDR3 nucleotides are TGCAGCGTTGGGTACCTAGGGAACACTGAAGCTTTCTTT. This codes for CSVGYLGNTEAFF.

The V and J genes are TRBV7-8 and TRBJ1-5; D unclear. This CDR3 comprises 15 residues. Trimming cost V 7 bases and J 2 bases, with 15 bases left between them. The germline CDR1 and CDR2 sequences are SGHVS and FQNEAQ. In DNA, the CDR3 is TGTGCCAGCACCCTTAGTGGGTCAGGCAATCAGCCCCAGCATTTT. Translated: CASTLSGSGNQPQHF.

The CDR3 is CASTGGQLSNQPQHF. In DNA form, the CDR3 reads TGTGCCAGTACAGGAGGGCAGCTTAGCAATCAGCCCCAGCATTTT. The chain combines TRBV19 with TRBJ1-5, with D uncertain. The V end was cut by 7 bases, the J end by 0 bases, with 13 bases between. This CDR3 has 15 amino acids. Germline-derived CDR1 and CDR2 are LNHDA and SQIVND (reference sequence). The full variable domain, in which reference TRBV19 and TRBJ1-5 provide the parts outside the CDR3, is DGGITQSPKYLFRKEGQNVTLSCEQNLNHDAMYWYRQDPGQGLRLIYYSQIVNDFQKGDIAEGYSVSREKKESFPLTVTSAQKNPTAFYLCASTGGQLSNQPQHFGDGTRLSIL.

The V and J genes are TRBV3-1 and TRBJ1-2, with D possibly matching TRBD1 (6 bases). V lost 0 bases and J lost 8, with 10 bases in between. Germline V lookup: CDR1 LGHDT, CDR2 YNNKEL (reference sequence). This CDR3 is 13 amino acids long. CDR3 region: CASSQEQGRGYTF. The CDR3 DNA reads TGTGCCAGCAGCCAAGAGCAGGGGCGGGGCTACACCTTC.

This clonotype was found once. The chain links TRBV20-1 to TRBJ2-1; 7 bases are a match to TRBD2. Trimming at V came to 3 bases and at J to 10 bases, leaving 12 bases not matched to a gene. The CDR3 contains 14 residues. Germline V gene sequence: CDR1 DFQATT, CDR2 SNEGSKA (reference sequence). The DNA of the CDR3 is TGCAGTGCTAGGTTCCTAGCGGCCCAGAGAGAGCAGTTCTTC. This translates into CSARFLAAQREQFF.